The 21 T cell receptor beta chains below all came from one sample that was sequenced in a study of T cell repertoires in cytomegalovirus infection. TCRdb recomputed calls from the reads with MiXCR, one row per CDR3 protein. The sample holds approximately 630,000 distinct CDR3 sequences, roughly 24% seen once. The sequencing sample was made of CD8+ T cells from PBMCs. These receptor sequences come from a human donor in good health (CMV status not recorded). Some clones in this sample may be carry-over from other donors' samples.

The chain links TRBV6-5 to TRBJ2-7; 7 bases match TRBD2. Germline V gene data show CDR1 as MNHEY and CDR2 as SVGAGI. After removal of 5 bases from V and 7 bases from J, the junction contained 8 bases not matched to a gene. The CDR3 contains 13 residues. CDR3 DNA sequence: TGTGCCAGCAGTCCCGGGGGGTTCGGAGAGCAGTACGTC. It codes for CASSPGGFGEQYV.

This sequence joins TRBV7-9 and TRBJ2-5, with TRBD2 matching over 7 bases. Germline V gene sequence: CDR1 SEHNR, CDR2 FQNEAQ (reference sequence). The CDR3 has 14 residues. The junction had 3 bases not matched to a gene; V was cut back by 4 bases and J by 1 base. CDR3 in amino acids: CASSSTSVQETQYF. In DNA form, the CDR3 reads TGTGCCAGCAGCTCCACTAGCGTCCAAGAGACCCAGTACTTC.

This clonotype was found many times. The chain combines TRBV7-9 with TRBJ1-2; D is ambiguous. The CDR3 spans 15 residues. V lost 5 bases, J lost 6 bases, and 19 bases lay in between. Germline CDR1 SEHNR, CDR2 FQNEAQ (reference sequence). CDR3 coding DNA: TGTGCCAGCAGCCTCGCAGACTCCGGGAGGGATGGCTACACCTTC. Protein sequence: CASSLADSGRDGYTF. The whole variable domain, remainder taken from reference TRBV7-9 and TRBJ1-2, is DTGVSQNPRHKITKRGQNVTFRCDPISEHNRLYWYRQTLGQGPEFLTYFQNEAQLEKSRLLSDRFSAERPKGSFSTLEIQRTEQGDSAMYLCASSLADSGRDGYTFGSGTRLTVV.

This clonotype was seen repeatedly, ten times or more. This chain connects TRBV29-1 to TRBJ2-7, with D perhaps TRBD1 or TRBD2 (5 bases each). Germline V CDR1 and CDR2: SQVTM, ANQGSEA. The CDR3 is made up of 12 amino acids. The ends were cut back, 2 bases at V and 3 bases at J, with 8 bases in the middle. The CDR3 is CSVERDGYEQYF. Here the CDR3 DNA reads TGCAGCGTTGAAAGGGACGGCTACGAGCAGTACTTC.

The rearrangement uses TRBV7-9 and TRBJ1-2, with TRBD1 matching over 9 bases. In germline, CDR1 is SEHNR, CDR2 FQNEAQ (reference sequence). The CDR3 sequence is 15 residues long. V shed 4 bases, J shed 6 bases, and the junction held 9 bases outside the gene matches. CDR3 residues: CASSYMTGGVDGYTF. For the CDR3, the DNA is TGTGCCAGCAGCTACATGACAGGGGGGGTAGATGGCTACACCTTC.

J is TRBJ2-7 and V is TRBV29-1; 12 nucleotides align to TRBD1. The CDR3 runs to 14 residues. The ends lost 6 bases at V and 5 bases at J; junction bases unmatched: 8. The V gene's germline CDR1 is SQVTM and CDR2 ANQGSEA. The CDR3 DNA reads TGCAGCGTCAAGGGGGGACAGGGGGCCCACGAGCAGTACTTC. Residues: CSVKGGQGAHEQYF.

CDR3 DNA: TGCAGCGTTGAACCCGGGGGGCAGACCGGGGAGCTGTTTTTT. Translating it yields CSVEPGGQTGELFF. The V and J genes are TRBV29-1 and TRBJ2-2; D perhaps matches TRBD2 (7 bases). Trimming cost V 2 bases and J 5 bases, with 12 bases left between them. Germline V lookup: CDR1 SQVTM, CDR2 ANQGSEA. This CDR3 contains 14 residues.

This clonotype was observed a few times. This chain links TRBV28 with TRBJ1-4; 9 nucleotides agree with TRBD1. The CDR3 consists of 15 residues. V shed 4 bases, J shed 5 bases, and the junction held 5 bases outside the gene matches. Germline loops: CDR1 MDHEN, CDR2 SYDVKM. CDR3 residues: CASSSPGTGNEKLFF. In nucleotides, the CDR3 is TGTGCCAGCAGTTCTCCCGGGACAGGGAATGAAAAACTGTTTTTT.

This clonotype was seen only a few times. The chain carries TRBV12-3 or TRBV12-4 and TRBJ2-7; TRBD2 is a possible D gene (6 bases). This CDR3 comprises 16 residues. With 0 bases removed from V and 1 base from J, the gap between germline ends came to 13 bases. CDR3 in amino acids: CASSLAPGRGSYEQYF. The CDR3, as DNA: TGTGCCAGCAGTTTAGCGCCTGGCCGGGGGTCCTACGAGCAGTACTTC.

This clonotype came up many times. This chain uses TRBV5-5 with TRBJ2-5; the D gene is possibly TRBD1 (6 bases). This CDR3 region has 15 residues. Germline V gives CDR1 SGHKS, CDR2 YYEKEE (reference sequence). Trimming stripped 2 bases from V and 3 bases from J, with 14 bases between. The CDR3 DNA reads TGTGCCAGCAGCTTCCGCCAGGGGCTTGAAGAGACCCAGTACTTC. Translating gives CASSFRQGLEETQYF.

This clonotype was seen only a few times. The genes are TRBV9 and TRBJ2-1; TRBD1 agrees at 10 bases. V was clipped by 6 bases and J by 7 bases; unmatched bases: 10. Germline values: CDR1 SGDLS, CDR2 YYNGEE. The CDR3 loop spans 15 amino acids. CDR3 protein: CASTLLTGGFNEQFF. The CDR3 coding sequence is TGTGCCAGCACCCTTCTGACAGGGGGCTTTAATGAGCAGTTCTTC.

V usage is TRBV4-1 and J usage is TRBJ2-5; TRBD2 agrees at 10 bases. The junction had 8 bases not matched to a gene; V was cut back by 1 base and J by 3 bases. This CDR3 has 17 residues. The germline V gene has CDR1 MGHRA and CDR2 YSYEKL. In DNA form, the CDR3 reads TGCGCCAGCAGCCAAGTTTCACTAGCGGGGTATGAAGAGACCCAGTACTTC. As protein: CASSQVSLAGYEETQYF.

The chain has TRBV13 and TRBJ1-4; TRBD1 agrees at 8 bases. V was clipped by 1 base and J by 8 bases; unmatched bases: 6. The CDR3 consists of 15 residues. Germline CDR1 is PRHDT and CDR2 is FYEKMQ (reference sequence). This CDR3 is CASSLAGQGGEKLFF. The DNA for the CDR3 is TGTGCCAGCAGCTTAGCCGGACAGGGAGGGGAAAAACTGTTTTTT. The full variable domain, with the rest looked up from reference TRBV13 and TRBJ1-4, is AAGVIQSPRHLIKEKRETATLKCYPIPRHDTVYWYQQGPGQDPQFLISFYEKMQSDKGSIPDRFSAQQFSDYHSELNMSSLELGDSALYFCASSLAGQGGEKLFFGSGTQLSVL.

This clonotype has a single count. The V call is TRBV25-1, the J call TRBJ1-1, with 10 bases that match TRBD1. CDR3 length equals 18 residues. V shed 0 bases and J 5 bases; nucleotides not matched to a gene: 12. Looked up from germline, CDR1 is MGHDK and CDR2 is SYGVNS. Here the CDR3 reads CASSEYPLLTGGRTEAFF. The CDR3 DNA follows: TGTGCCAGCAGTGAATATCCCCTACTGACAGGGGGCAGGACTGAAGCTTTCTTT.

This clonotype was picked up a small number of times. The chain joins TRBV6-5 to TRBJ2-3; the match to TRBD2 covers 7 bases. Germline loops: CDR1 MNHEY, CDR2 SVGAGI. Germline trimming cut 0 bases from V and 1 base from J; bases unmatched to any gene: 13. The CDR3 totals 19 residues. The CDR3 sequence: CASSYSRLAASTRTDTQYF. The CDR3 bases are TGTGCCAGCAGTTACTCCAGGCTAGCGGCGTCAACCCGCACAGATACGCAGTATTTT.

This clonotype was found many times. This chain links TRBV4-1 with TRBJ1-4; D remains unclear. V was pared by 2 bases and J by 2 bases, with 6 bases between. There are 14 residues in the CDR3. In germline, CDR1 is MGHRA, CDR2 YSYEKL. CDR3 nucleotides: TGCGCCAGCAGCCAATGGCAGACTAATGAAAAACTGTTTTTT. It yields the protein CASSQWQTNEKLFF.

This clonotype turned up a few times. DNA for the CDR3: TGCGCCAGCATCTATAGCGGGGGGAGCACAGATACGCAGTATTTT. Protein product: CASIYSGGSTDTQYF. The chain links TRBV10-2 to TRBJ2-3, with 10 bases identical to TRBD2. J lost 0 bases, V lost 7 bases, and 4 bases had no gene match. The CDR3 covers 15 residues. CDR1 WSHSY and CDR2 SAAADI come from the germline V gene.

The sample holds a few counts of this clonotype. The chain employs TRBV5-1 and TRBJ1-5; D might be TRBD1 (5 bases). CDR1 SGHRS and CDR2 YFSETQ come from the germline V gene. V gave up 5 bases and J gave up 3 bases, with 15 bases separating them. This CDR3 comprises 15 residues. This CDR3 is CASRPGTLLNQPQHF. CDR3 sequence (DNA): TGCGCCAGCAGACCCGGGACCTTGCTCAATCAGCCCCAGCATTTT.

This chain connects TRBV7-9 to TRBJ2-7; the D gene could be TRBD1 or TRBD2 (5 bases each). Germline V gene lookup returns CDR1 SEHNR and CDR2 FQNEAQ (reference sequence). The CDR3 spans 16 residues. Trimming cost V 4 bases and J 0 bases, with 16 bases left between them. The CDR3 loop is CASSSLRDGSSYEQYF. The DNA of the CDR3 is TGTGCCAGCAGCTCGCTCAGGGACGGAAGCTCCTACGAGCAGTACTTC.

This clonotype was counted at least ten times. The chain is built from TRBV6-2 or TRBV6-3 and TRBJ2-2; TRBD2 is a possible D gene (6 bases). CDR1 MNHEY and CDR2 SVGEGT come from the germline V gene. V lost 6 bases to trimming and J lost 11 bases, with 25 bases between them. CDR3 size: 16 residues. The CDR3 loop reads CASRTGLDYPVRELFF. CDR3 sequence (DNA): TGTGCCAGCAGAACCGGGCTGGACTACCCCGTACGAGAGCTGTTTTTT.

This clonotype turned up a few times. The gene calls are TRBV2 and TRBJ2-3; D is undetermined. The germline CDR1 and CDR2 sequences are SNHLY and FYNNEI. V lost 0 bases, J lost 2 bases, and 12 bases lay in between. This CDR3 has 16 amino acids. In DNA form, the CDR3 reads TGTGCCAGCAGTGAAGCGGCGGAGAATCCCACAGATACGCAGTATTTT. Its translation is CASSEAAENPTDTQYF.